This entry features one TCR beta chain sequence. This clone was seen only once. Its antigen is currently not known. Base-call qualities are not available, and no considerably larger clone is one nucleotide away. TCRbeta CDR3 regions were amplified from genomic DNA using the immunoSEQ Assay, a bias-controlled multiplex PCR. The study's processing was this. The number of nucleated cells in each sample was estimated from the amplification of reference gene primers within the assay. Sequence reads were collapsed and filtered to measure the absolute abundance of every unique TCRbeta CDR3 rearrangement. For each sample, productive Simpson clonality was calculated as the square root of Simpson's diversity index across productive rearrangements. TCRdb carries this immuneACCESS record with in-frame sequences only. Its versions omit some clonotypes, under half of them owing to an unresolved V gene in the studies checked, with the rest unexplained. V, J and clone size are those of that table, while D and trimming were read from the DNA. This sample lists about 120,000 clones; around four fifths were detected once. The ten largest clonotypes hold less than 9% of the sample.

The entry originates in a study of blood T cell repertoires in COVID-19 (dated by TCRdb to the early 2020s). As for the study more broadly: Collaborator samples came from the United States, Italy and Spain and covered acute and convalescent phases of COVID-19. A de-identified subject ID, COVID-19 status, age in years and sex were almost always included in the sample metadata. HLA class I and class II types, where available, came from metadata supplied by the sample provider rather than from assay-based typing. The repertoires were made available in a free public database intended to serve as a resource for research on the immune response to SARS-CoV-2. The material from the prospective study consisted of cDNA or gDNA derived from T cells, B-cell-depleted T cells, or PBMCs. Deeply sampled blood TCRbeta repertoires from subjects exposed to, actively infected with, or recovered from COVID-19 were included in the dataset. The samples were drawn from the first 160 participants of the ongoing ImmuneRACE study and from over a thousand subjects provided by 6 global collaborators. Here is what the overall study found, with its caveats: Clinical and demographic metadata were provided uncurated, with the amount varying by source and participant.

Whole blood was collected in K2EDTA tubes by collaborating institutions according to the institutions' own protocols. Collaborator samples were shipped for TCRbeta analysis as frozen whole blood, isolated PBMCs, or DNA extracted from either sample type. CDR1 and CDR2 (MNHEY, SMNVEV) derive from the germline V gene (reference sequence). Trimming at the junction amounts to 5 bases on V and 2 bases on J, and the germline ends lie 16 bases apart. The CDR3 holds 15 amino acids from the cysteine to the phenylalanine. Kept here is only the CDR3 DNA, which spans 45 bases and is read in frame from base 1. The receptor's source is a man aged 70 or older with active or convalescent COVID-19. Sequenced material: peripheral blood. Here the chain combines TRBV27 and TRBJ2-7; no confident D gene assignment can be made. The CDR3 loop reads CASSPLGGSTYEQYF. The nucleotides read TGTGCCAGCAGTCCCCTAGGCGGAAGCACCTACGAGCAGTACTTC.